The text below deals with one T cell receptor beta chain. Its target is unknown. V dropped 2 bases and J dropped 0; count of bases not matched to a gene: 12. The CDR3 is made up of 19 amino acids. CDR1 and CDR2 (germline): LGHNT, FRNRAP. This sample is part of a study of OX40 agonist ivuxolimab in advanced cancers. Study-level points and caveats: No determination was made of the antigen specificity of the expanded peripheral T cells.

TCRdb's table, derived via immunoSEQ multiplex PCR, lists solely in-frame clones and lacks some. The sample carries fewer than 15,000 clones, 82% recorded once. The sequence came from an adult with an advanced solid tumor such as melanoma, head and neck, liver or kidney cancer. The sample consisted of CD4+ or CD8+ T cells sorted from blood, taken in a trial of the OX40 agonist ivuxolimab. The V call is TRBV12-5, the J call TRBJ2-7, with 11 bases lining up with TRBD2. CDR3 region: CASGLPPGTSGKFSYEQYF. CDR3 sequence (DNA): TGTGCTAGTGGTTTGCCCCCCGGGACTAGCGGAAAATTCTCCTACGAGCAGTACTTC.